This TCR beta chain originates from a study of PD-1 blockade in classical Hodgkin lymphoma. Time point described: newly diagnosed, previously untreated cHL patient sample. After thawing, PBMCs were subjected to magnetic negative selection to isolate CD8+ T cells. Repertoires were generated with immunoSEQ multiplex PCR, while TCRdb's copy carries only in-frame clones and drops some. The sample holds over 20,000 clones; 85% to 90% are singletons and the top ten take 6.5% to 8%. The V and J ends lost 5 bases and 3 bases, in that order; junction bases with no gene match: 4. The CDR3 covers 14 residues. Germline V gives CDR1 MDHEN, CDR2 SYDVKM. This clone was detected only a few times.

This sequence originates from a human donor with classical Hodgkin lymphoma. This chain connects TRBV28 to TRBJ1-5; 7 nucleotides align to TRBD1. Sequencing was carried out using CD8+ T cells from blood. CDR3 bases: TGTGCCAGCAGTCCACAGGGGTTCAATCAGCCCCAGCATTTT. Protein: CASSPQGFNQPQHF.